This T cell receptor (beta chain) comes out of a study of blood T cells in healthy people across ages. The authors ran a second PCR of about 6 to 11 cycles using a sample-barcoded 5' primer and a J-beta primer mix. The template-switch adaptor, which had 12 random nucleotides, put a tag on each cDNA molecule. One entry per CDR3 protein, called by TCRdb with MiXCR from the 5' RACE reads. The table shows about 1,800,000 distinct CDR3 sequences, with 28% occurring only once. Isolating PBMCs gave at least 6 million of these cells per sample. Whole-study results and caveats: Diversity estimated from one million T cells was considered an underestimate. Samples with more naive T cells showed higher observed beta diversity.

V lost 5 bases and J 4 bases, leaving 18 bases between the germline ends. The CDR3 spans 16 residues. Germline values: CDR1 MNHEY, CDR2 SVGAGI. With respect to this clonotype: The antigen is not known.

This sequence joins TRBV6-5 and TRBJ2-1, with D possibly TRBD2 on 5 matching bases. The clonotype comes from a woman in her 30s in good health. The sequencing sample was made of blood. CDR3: CASSPHGSEKYNEQFF. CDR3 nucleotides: TGTGCCAGCAGTCCCCATGGTAGCGAGAAATACAATGAGCAGTTCTTC.